The 17 T cell receptor beta chains presented below share a single source sample, sequenced in a study of blood T cell repertoires in COVID-19. Using immunoSEQ multiplex PCR, the repertoire was profiled, and TCRdb retains in-frame clones only, with some absent. The table includes about 120,000 clones, around 90% detected once. Sequencing used peripheral blood. The receptors shown here come from a human donor in a cohort sampled during active COVID-19.

The rearrangement joins TRBV10-3 to TRBJ1-3, with unresolved D. The CDR3 loop spans 15 amino acids. Trimming shortened V by 2 bases and J by 0 bases, and 8 bases separated the two germline ends. Germline values: CDR1 ENHRY, CDR2 SYGVKD. The CDR3 nucleotides are TGTGCCATCAGTGAGGGTGAGGTCTCTGGAAACACCATATATTTT. Translated: CAISEGEVSGNTIYF.

The V and J genes are TRBV16 and TRBJ1-2, with 8 bases matching TRBD1. J was trimmed by 4 bases and V by 4 bases; bases with no gene match: 5. Germline CDR1 KGHSY, CDR2 FQNENV. The length of the CDR3 is 14 residues. This CDR3 is CASSRETGAYGYTF. Written as DNA, the CDR3 is TGTGCCAGCAGCCGAGAGACAGGGGCCTATGGCTACACCTTC.

The chain is built from TRBV5-1 and TRBJ1-1; 8 nucleotides match TRBD1. Trimming cost V 4 bases and J 6 bases; bases outside gene matches: 11. The CDR3 has 15 amino acids. Germline V gives CDR1 SGHRS, CDR2 YFSETQ. CDR3 residues: CASSRSTGGSAEAFF. The CDR3 DNA is TGCGCCAGCAGCCGCAGCACAGGGGGGAGTGCTGAAGCTTTCTTT.

The chain employs TRBV10-3 and TRBJ2-3, with D possibly matching TRBD2 (6 bases). The germline gives CDR1 ENHRY, CDR2 SYGVKD. Trimming took off 10 bases at V and 4 bases at J, with 12 bases between the two ends. This CDR3 has 12 residues. The CDR3 sequence: CATRRDSDTQYF. Here the CDR3 DNA reads TGTGCCACCAGACGGGACTCAGATACGCAGTATTTT.

This chain uses TRBV7-3 with TRBJ2-2; unclear D gene. This CDR3 region has 14 residues. The germline V and J ends were trimmed by 1 base and 6 bases, with 9 bases remaining between them. CDR1 is SGHTA and CDR2 is FQGTGA in the germline V gene. CDR3 protein: CASSLSGQAGELFF. CDR3 nucleotides: TGTGCCAGCAGCTTAAGTGGGCAGGCCGGGGAGCTGTTTTTT. Drawing the rest from reference TRBV7-3 and TRBJ2-2, the complete variable domain is GAGVSQTPSNKVTEKGKYVELRCDPISGHTALYWYRQSLGQGPEFLIYFQGTGAADDSGLPNDRFFAVRPEGSVSTLKIQRTERGDSAVYLCASSLSGQAGELFFGEGSRLTVL.

The chain carries TRBV6-5 and TRBJ2-2, with TRBD2 matching 12 bases. The CDR3 length is 14 residues. J was trimmed by 4 bases and V by 9 bases; bases with no gene match: 3. From germline, CDR1 is MNHEY and CDR2 SVGAGI. The CDR3 DNA follows: TGTGCCAGTGGGGGACTAGCGGGCACCGGGGAGCTGTTTTTT. Protein product: CASGGLAGTGELFF.

V is TRBV7-9 and J is TRBJ2-7; TRBD2 aligns across 7 bases. V shed 5 bases and J 7 bases; nucleotides not matched to a gene: 5. CDR3 length equals 12 residues. Germline CDR1 is SEHNR and CDR2 is FQNEAQ (reference sequence). The CDR3 sequence is CASSLGEGEQYF. CDR3 DNA: TGTGCCAGCAGCCTGGGGGAGGGGGAGCAGTACTTC.

CDR3 bases: TGTGCCAGCAGCCCGCTAACCCGTGAAGCTTTCTTT. Translating gives CASSPLTREAFF. This chain joins TRBV11-2 and TRBJ1-1; D is ambiguous. The germline V gene has CDR1 SGHAT and CDR2 FQNNGV. CDR3 size: 12 residues. Trimming shortened V by 5 bases and J by 7 bases, and 11 bases separated the two germline ends.

This clone has just a few counts. The chain has TRBV5-1 and TRBJ2-1; TRBD2 is a possible D gene (6 bases). Trimming left V 0 bases short and J 4 bases short, with 11 bases between. This CDR3 has 15 amino acids. Germline-derived CDR1 and CDR2 are SGHRS and YFSETQ. CDR3 DNA sequence: TGCGCCAGCAGCTTGGGTAGCGGTCAATACAATGAGCAGTTCTTC. Translation: CASSLGSGQYNEQFF.

The V and J genes are TRBV5-1 and TRBJ2-2, with a weak D call TRBD1 (6 bases). This CDR3 spans 18 amino acids. The germline gives CDR1 SGHRS, CDR2 YFSETQ. Trimming left V 1 base short and J 0 bases short, with 16 bases between. This CDR3 is CASSLRVRGTSNTGELFF. CDR3 DNA sequence: TGCGCCAGCAGCTTGAGGGTCAGGGGTACCTCGAACACCGGGGAGCTGTTTTTT.

This clone was seen more than once but under ten times. V gene TRBV29-1 combines with J gene TRBJ1-1, with D uncertain. Germline V gene data show CDR1 as SQVTM and CDR2 as ANQGSEA. Trimming left V 8 bases short and J 6 bases short, with 16 bases between. This CDR3 spans 12 amino acids. As DNA, the CDR3 is TGCAGCCCCCAACGCGGGGTGGCTGAAGCTTTCTTT. It specifies CSPQRGVAEAFF.

The J gene is TRBJ1-2, the V gene TRBV2, with unresolved D. V gave up 4 bases and J gave up 5 bases, with 11 bases separating them. CDR3 length: 13 amino acids. The germline V gene encodes CDR1 SNHLY and CDR2 FYNNEI. CDR3 residues: CASSVNFRYGYTF. The CDR3 DNA is TGTGCCAGCAGTGTGAACTTTAGATATGGCTACACCTTC.

CDR3 protein: CASSPPLGGDQPQHF. CDR3 sequence (DNA): TGTGCCAGCTCACCACCGCTCGGGGGGGATCAGCCCCAGCATTTT. The rearrangement uses TRBV18 and TRBJ1-5; perhaps TRBD1 as D (5 bases). The CDR3 is made up of 15 amino acids. Germline CDR1 KGHSH, CDR2 LQKENI. Trimming pared 0 bases from V and 5 bases from J, leaving 11 bases between. Drawing the rest from reference TRBV18 and TRBJ1-5, the complete variable domain is NAGVMQNPRHLVRRRGQEARLRCSPMKGHSHVYWYRQLPEEGLKFMVYLQKENIIDESGMPKERFSAEFPKEGPSILRIQQVVRGDSAAYFCASSPPLGGDQPQHFGDGTRLSIL.

This chain's CDR3 is CASSQDDAVTGELFF. The CDR3 coding sequence is TGCGCCAGCAGCCAGGATGACGCGGTTACCGGGGAGCTGTTTTTT. The chain uses TRBV4-1 and TRBJ2-2; D not resolved. CDR3 size: 15 residues. CDR1 MGHRA and CDR2 YSYEKL come from the germline V gene. The V gene lost 3 bases and the J gene lost 5 bases, with 13 bases spanning the gap.

The V call is TRBV7-2, the J call TRBJ1-1, with TRBD1 as a possible D gene (6 bases). The CDR3 consists of 14 residues. Per the germline V gene, CDR1 is SGHTA and CDR2 is FQGNSA. The V gene lost 4 bases and the J gene lost 6 bases, with 15 bases spanning the gap. CDR3 DNA: TGTGCCAGCAGCTCCAGGGGTGGATACGCTGAAGCTTTCTTT. Amino acid sequence: CASSSRGGYAEAFF.

This clone was observed once. The rearrangement links TRBV19 to TRBJ2-3, with 9 bases identical to TRBD1. Germline assignment: CDR1 LNHDA and CDR2 SQIVND (reference sequence). V lost 4 bases and J lost 2; bases outside the gene matches: 4. CDR3 length: 15 amino acids. The chain's CDR3 is CASSTGTGSTDTQYF. DNA for the CDR3: TGTGCCAGTAGTACCGGGACAGGGTCCACAGATACGCAGTATTTT.

V is TRBV2 and J is TRBJ2-3; 7 bases match TRBD2. The CDR3 extends over 16 amino acids. Germline CDR1 SNHLY, CDR2 FYNNEI. Trimming cost V 4 bases and J 1 base; bases outside gene matches: 8. The CDR3: CASSGTGGGRTDTQYF. The DNA of the CDR3 is TGTGCCAGCAGTGGTACCGGCGGGGGACGCACAGATACGCAGTATTTT.